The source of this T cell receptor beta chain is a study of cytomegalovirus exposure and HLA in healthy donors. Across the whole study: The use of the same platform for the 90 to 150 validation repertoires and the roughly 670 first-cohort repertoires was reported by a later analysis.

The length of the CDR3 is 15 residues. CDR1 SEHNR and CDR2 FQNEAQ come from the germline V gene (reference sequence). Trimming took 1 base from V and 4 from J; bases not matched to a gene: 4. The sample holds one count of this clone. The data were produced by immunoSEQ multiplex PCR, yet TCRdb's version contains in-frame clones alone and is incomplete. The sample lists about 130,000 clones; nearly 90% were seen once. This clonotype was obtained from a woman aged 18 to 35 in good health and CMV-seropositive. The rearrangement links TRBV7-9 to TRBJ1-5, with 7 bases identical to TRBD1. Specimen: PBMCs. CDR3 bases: TGTGCCAGCAGCTTAGAAGGGGGCAGGAATCAGCCCCAGCATTTT. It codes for CASSLEGGRNQPQHF. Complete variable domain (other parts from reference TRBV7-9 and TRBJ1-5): DTGVSQNPRHKITKRGQNVTFRCDPISEHNRLYWYRQTLGQGPEFLTYFQNEAQLEKSRLLSDRFSAERPKGSFSTLEIQRTEQGDSAMYLCASSLEGGRNQPQHFGDGTRLSIL.